The rows below give T cell receptor beta chains drawn from one sample of a study of early T cells in non-severe SARS-CoV-2 infection. TCRdb reanalysed the 5' RACE reads using MiXCR and keeps one entry per CDR3 protein. The data show 45,000 to 70,000 distinct CDR3 sequences, about 8% seen once. This specimen consisted of whole blood, obtained at baseline. The receptors originated from an adult who was a healthcare worker with PCR-confirmed SARS-CoV-2 infection or an uninfected control (not recorded which). Both conserved end residues are trimmed from each CDR3. Clone size is shown for a subset of rows, as once, few, many or a class of expanded clone.

clone_size	j_call	v_call	cdr3_aa
few	TRBJ1-2	TRBV3-1	ASSQDRAYGYT
few	TRBJ2-7	TRBV28	ASSLDGEYEQY
few	TRBJ1-1	TRBV20-1	SARKARGNTEAF
many	TRBJ2-3	TRBV27	ASSPGTSGRTDTQY
few	TRBJ2-7	TRBV20-1	SARDPEFSYEQY
few	TRBJ2-5	TRBV10-3	AISETQGAETQY
few	TRBJ2-3	TRBV7-3	ASSSPGWGDTQY
many	TRBJ1-2	TRBV19	ASSVGGRHHYGYT
-	TRBJ2-5	TRBV11-2	ASSIRRGANQETQY
many	TRBJ2-1	TRBV11-1	ASSLRRGRVDEQF
many	TRBJ2-2	TRBV19	ATPYRGGNTGELF
many	TRBJ2-5	TRBV20-1	SARLAGKETQY
-	TRBJ2-1	TRBV19	ASSPLADNNEQF
many	TRBJ1-4	TRBV28	ASTPDSEKLF
few	TRBJ1-6	TRBV25-1	ASRETGIGSYNSPLH
many	TRBJ2-7	TRBV5-4	ASSSENEQY
few	TRBJ2-1	TRBV25-1	ASNLGGLTYNEQF
-	TRBJ1-1	TRBV5-1	ASSSGTGLAEAF
-	TRBJ1-1	TRBV25-1	ASSDWAGENTEAF
-	TRBJ2-7	TRBV5-4	ASSSRTGDPREQY
few	TRBJ2-5	TRBV12-3/TRBV12-4	ASSQNRGKETQY
-	TRBJ1-6	TRBV7-9	ASSLVAGANNSPLH
-	TRBJ1-4	TRBV9	ASSMTGGSEKLF
-	TRBJ2-5	TRBV5-4	ASSLYETQY
few	TRBJ2-5	TRBV28	ASSRQGARQTQY
few	TRBJ1-6	TRBV7-9	ASSLAQTGRNSPLH
few	TRBJ2-7	TRBV24-1	ATSGQGYEQY
-	TRBJ2-7	TRBV4-1	ASSQGLAGVYEQY
-	TRBJ2-5	TRBV5-6	ASSRYQQQETQY
-	TRBJ1-3	TRBV6-5	ASSYGTAEGTIY
few	TRBJ2-7	TRBV2	ASSERVSTYEQY